This T cell receptor (beta chain) was observed in a study of blood T cell repertoires in COVID-19 (dated by TCRdb to 2020 to 2021). General notes on the study: Collaborator samples came from the United States, Italy and Spain and covered acute and convalescent phases of COVID-19. The material from the prospective study consisted of cDNA or gDNA derived from T cells, B-cell-depleted T cells, or PBMCs. Deeply sampled blood TCRbeta repertoires from subjects exposed to, actively infected with, or recovered from COVID-19 were included in the dataset. A freely available public database, intended as a resource for researchers studying the immune response to SARS-CoV-2, is where the repertoires were released. The samples were drawn from two sources: the first 160 participants of the ongoing ImmuneRACE study, and 1,254 subjects contributed by 6 global collaborators. The sample metadata nearly always contained a de-identified subject ID, COVID-19 status, age in years and sex. HLA class I and class II types, where available, came from metadata supplied by the sample provider rather than from assay-based typing.

The immunoSEQ Assay, a bias-controlled multiplex PCR, was used to amplify TCRbeta CDR3 regions from genomic DNA. The paper's processing steps were these. The number of nucleated cells in each sample was estimated from the amplification of reference gene primers within the assay. To quantify the absolute abundance of each unique TCRbeta CDR3 rearrangement, sequence reads were collapsed and filtered. Productive Simpson clonality was computed per sample as the square root of Simpson's diversity index over productive rearrangements. Here the immuneACCESS table is served through TCRdb, limited to in-frame sequences with V and J called. Missing clones are a known gap in these copies; in checked studies unresolved V genes cover under half, and the rest lacks a known reason. V, J and clone size derive from that table, while D and trimming were established from the DNA sequence. The sample table holds roughly 200,000 clones, of which approximately 91% were seen once. Clones ranked in the top ten supply 5% to 7.5% of the sample.

A second Seattle source provided samples from volunteer blood donors who had recovered from COVID-19. Each collaborating institution followed its own protocols to collect whole blood in K2EDTA tubes. For TCRbeta analysis, collaborators shipped samples as frozen whole blood, isolated PBMCs, or DNA extracted from either of those sample types. As concerns this clone: There is no known antigen for this receptor. The sample holds no much larger clone one base away, and base qualities are not on file.

Broader findings and caveats from the paper: How much clinical and demographic metadata was included differed by source and by participant, and the metadata was provided uncurated.

Sequencing used peripheral blood. This clonotype originated in a woman in her 40s who had recovered from COVID-19.

The DNA is as follows: TGTGCCAGCAGTTACTCGATGCCGGGGGATAACACCGGGGAGCTGTTTTTT. Its protein reads: CASSYSMPGDNTGELFF. The rearrangement combines TRBV6-2 or TRBV6-3 with TRBJ2-2; a tentative D call is TRBD2 (6 bases match). The CDR3 starts with the cysteine, ends with the phenylalanine, and has 17 residues. The entry retains the CDR3 DNA only, 51 bases that are in frame from base 1. V was cut back by 0 bases and J by 2 bases, leaving a gap of 13 bases between them. CDR1 and CDR2 are drawn from the germline V gene: MNHEY, SVGEGT.